This T cell receptor beta chain was retrieved from a study of Graves' ophthalmopathy and Graves' hyperthyroidism. Study findings and constraints: Ophthalmopathy progression predictions by the model showed about 75% specificity and over 60% sensitivity.

The CDR3 contains 17 residues. Looked up from germline, CDR1 is LNHNV and CDR2 is YYDKDF (reference sequence). Trimming removed 0 bases from V and 3 bases from J; junction bases left unmatched: 7. TCR beta CDR3 regions were amplified from RNA transcripts. In the first round, RT-PCR was carried out with HTBI primers, and a multiplex PCR formed the second round. TCRdb analysed the multiplex PCR reads with MiXCR anew, one entry per CDR3 protein. The profile covers roughly 600,000 distinct CDR3 sequences, with about two fifths appearing a single time and about 4.1% taken by the ten largest. As concerns this clonotype: Its antigen remains unidentified.

The gene calls are TRBV15 and TRBJ2-5, with TRBD1 matching over 10 bases. Sequenced sample: peripheral blood or thyroid tissue (not recorded which). This TCR was recovered from an adult man with Graves' hyperthyroidism. The CDR3 loop reads CATSRDGAGTGEETQYF. CDR3 coding DNA: TGTGCCACCAGCAGAGATGGAGCCGGGACAGGGGAAGAGACCCAGTACTTC.